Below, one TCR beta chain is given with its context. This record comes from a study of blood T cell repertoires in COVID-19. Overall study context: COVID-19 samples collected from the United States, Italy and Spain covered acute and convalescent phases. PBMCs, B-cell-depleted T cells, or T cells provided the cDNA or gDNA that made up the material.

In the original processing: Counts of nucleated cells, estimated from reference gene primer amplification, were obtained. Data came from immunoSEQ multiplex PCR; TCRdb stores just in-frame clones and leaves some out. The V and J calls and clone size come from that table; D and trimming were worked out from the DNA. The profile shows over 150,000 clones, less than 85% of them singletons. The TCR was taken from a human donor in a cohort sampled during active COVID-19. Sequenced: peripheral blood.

The CDR3 here is CASSRHGGGAGPGELFF. CDR3 sequence (DNA): TGTGCCAGCAGCCGCCATGGAGGGGGCGCGGGTCCGGGGGAGCTGTTTTTT. The rearrangement uses TRBV7-9 and TRBJ2-2; weak D call: TRBD1 (7 bases). The CDR3 is made up of 17 amino acids. The germline V and J ends were trimmed by 5 bases and 8 bases, with 24 bases remaining between them. In germline, CDR1 is SEHNR, CDR2 FQNEAQ (reference sequence). The complete variable domain, with remaining parts taken from reference TRBV7-9 and TRBJ2-2, reads DTGVSQNPRHKITKRGQNVTFRCDPISEHNRLYWYRQTLGQGPEFLTYFQNEAQLEKSRLLSDRFSAERPKGSFSTLEIQRTEQGDSAMYLCASSRHGGGAGPGELFFGEGSRLTVL.